Listed below are T cell receptor beta chains from one sample, sequenced in a study of T cells in Graves' hyperthyroidism and ophthalmopathy. TCRdb reanalysed the multiplex PCR reads using MiXCR and keeps one entry per CDR3 protein. This sample has 750,000 to 900,000 distinct CDR3 sequences, with over 35% found just once. The sample consisted of blood. These receptors all stem from a man in his late teens or twenties with Graves' hyperthyroidism. CDR3s include the opening cysteine and the closing phenylalanine or tryptophan. A D gene is named only where the DNA matches it firmly. Not every row has a clone size; where given, it reads once, few, many or a size class.

V gene,D gene,J gene,clone size,CDR3 protein,CDR3 DNA
TRBV5-1,-,TRBJ1-1,few,CASSFDRSLAEAFF,TGCGCCAGCAGCTTCGACAGGTCTCTCGCTGAAGCTTTCTTT
TRBV7-8,-,TRBJ2-5,-,CASSSVAGYQETQYF,TGTGCCAGCAGCTCAGTCGCGGGTTACCAAGAGACCCAGTACTTC
TRBV29-1,-,TRBJ1-1,-,CSVARGEGLSTEAFF,TGCAGCGTTGCCCGGGGTGAGGGGCTGAGCACTGAAGCTTTCTTT
TRBV14,TRBD2,TRBJ2-2,-,CASSLGTITGELFF,TGTGCCAGCAGCCTTGGGACTATCACCGGGGAGCTGTTTTTT
TRBV7-8,-,TRBJ1-2,few,CASSLLGGRDGYTF,TGTGCCAGCAGCTTACTTGGGGGGCGGGATGGCTACACCTTC
TRBV19,TRBD1,TRBJ1-5,many,CASETGGSNQPQHF,TGTGCCAGTGAAACAGGGGGCAGCAATCAGCCCCAGCATTTT
TRBV6-1,-,TRBJ2-7,few,CASTSGAYEQYF,TGTGCCAGCACCTCGGGGGCCTACGAACAGTACTTC
TRBV10-3,-,TRBJ1-1,many,CAISELGPGTLNTEAFF,TGTGCCATCAGTGAGTTGGGCCCCGGGACTTTGAACACTGAAGCTTTCTTT
TRBV29-1,TRBD1,TRBJ1-1,many,CSVEDWTGNTEAFF,TGCAGCGTTGAAGATTGGACAGGGAACACTGAAGCTTTCTTT
TRBV5-1,-,TRBJ2-2,-,CASSLVYKVFREELFF,TGCGCCAGCAGCTTGGTATATAAGGTATTCCGTGAGGAGCTGTTTTTT
TRBV10-3,-,TRBJ2-3,few,CAISGSTDTQYF,TGTGCCATCAGCGGGAGCACAGATACGCAGTATTTT
TRBV5-1,-,TRBJ2-6,many,CASSLYLGAGANVLTF,TGCGCCAGCAGCTTGTATTTAGGGGCTGGGGCCAACGTCCTGACTTTC
TRBV7-8,-,TRBJ1-1,few,CASSSRLGTEAFF,TGTGCCAGCAGTTCCAGGTTGGGCACTGAAGCTTTCTTT
TRBV6-1,-,TRBJ1-4,-,CASSEGAGWNEKLFF,TGTGCCAGCAGTGAAGGGGCAGGGTGGAATGAAAAACTGTTTTTT
TRBV7-2,-,TRBJ2-7,-,CASSRSTGLSYEQYF,TGTGCCAGCAGCCGCTCGACCGGGTTATCCTACGAGCAGTACTTC
TRBV20-1,-,TRBJ1-1,-,CSAREVANTEAFF,TGCAGTGCTAGAGAGGTGGCGAACACTGAAGCTTTCTTT
TRBV12-3/TRBV12-4,-,TRBJ1-1,few,CASRSSGLRNTEAFF,TGTGCCAGCAGGTCCTCGGGACTCCGGAACACTGAAGCTTTCTTT
TRBV20-1,-,TRBJ2-2,many,CSARGQNTGELFF,TGCAGTGCTAGGGGACAGAACACCGGGGAGCTGTTTTTT
TRBV7-2,-,TRBJ2-7,many,CASSLELGALREQYF,TGTGCCAGCAGCTTAGAGCTGGGGGCGCTGCGGGAGCAGTACTTC
TRBV7-9,TRBD1,TRBJ2-7,-,CASSGVPGQGDEQYF,TGTGCCAGCAGTGGGGTTCCTGGACAGGGCGACGAGCAGTACTTC
TRBV7-2,TRBD2,TRBJ2-7,few,CASSLLPGGLAVTYEQYF,TGTGCCAGCAGCTTACTCCCCGGTGGGCTAGCGGTTACCTACGAGCAGTACTTC
TRBV7-9,-,TRBJ1-2,-,CASISPANYGYTF,TGTGCCAGCATCTCCCCCGCTAACTATGGCTACACCTTC
TRBV20-1,TRBD2,TRBJ2-2,-,CSARGQKREGRNTGELFF,TGCAGTGCTAGAGGACAAAAGCGGGAGGGGAGGAACACCGGGGAGCTGTTTTTT
TRBV7-2,-,TRBJ1-1,-,CASSLLGDIMNTEAFF,TGTGCCAGCAGCTTACTCGGAGACATTATGAACACTGAAGCTTTCTTT
TRBV25-1,-,TRBJ2-2,many,CASSEVGWAGELFF,TGTGCCAGCAGTGAGGTGGGGTGGGCCGGGGAGCTGTTTTTT
TRBV29-1,TRBD1,TRBJ1-1,many,CSANRGTEAFF,TGCAGCGCTAACAGGGGCACTGAAGCTTTCTTT
TRBV7-2,-,TRBJ1-3,few,CASSSVASSGNTIYF,TGTGCCAGCAGCTCAGTCGCGAGCTCTGGAAACACCATATATTTT
TRBV10-3,TRBD1,TRBJ2-7,many,CAISVSAGGYEQYF,TGTGCCATCAGTGTTTCGGCAGGGGGCTACGAGCAGTACTTC
TRBV19,-,TRBJ1-2,few,CASGTENLNYGYTF,TGTGCCAGCGGGACGGAAAACCTTAACTATGGCTACACCTTC
TRBV29-1,-,TRBJ2-2,-,CSVQFYATGELFF,TGCAGCGTGCAGTTCTATGCCACCGGGGAGCTGTTTTTT
TRBV2,-,TRBJ1-5,many,CASSRDNGNQPQHF,TGTGCCAGCAGTAGGGACAATGGCAATCAGCCCCAGCATTTT
TRBV7-9,TRBD1,TRBJ2-5,many,CASLLLGQGALEGETQYF,TGTGCCAGCCTCCTACTCGGACAGGGGGCGTTGGAAGGGGAGACCCAGTACTTC
TRBV9,TRBD1,TRBJ2-5,many,CASSAGQAWETQYF,TGTGCCAGCAGCGCGGGACAGGCCTGGGAGACCCAGTACTTC
TRBV2,-,TRBJ2-2,many,CASQYNRDTGELFF,TGTGCCAGCCAATATAATCGGGACACCGGGGAGCTGTTTTTT
TRBV2,TRBD1,TRBJ2-7,many,CATAGTGAHEQYF,TGTGCCACGGCCGGGACAGGGGCCCACGAGCAGTACTTC
TRBV28,-,TRBJ2-2,-,CASVFSNTGELFF,TGTGCCAGCGTGTTCTCGAACACCGGGGAGCTGTTTTTT
TRBV19,-,TRBJ1-1,once,CAWLFGGTEAFF,TGTGCCTGGTTATTCGGAGGCACTGAAGCTTTCTTT
TRBV29-1,-,TRBJ2-2,many,CSVDTAETGELFF,TGCAGCGTTGACACCGCCGAGACCGGGGAGCTGTTTTTT
TRBV9,-,TRBJ2-3,-,CASSYGGRFTDTQYF,TGTGCCAGCAGTTATGGGGGGCGTTTCACAGATACGCAGTATTTT
TRBV5-4,TRBD1,TRBJ1-2,-,CASSPTRGGGYGYTF,TGTGCCAGCAGCCCGACGAGAGGGGGCGGCTATGGCTACACCTTC
TRBV7-8,-,TRBJ1-5,-,CASSLGGGFGQTQHF,TGTGCCAGCAGCTTAGGAGGAGGGTTTGGTCAGACCCAGCATTTT
TRBV7-2,TRBD2,TRBJ2-7,-,CASSLGSSGGSYEQYF,TGTGCCAGCAGCTTAGGGTCAAGCGGGGGCTCGTACGAGCAGTACTTC
TRBV6-5,-,TRBJ2-2,few,CASSYSIGAGELFF,TGTGCCAGCAGTTACTCGATAGGGGCCGGGGAGCTGTTTTTT
TRBV10-3,-,TRBJ1-1,-,CAISESDRAAFF,TGTGCCATCAGTGAGTCCGACAGAGCGGCTTTCTTT
TRBV6-6,-,TRBJ2-7,few,CASSQGDFYEQYF,TGTGCCAGCAGTCAAGGAGACTTCTACGAGCAGTACTTC
TRBV12-3/TRBV12-4,-,TRBJ2-7,-,CASSLSGMPYEQYF,TGTGCCAGCAGTTTATCGGGGATGCCCTACGAGCAGTACTTC
TRBV5-1,-,TRBJ2-2,-,CASSLESAGELFF,TGCGCCAGCAGCCTGGAGTCCGCCGGGGAGCTGTTTTTT
TRBV10-3,TRBD1,TRBJ1-4,once,CAISDRPTGGSQEKLFF,TGTGCCATCAGTGACCGACCGACAGGGGGCAGTCAGGAAAAACTGTTTTTT
TRBV5-6,TRBD1,TRBJ2-7,-,CASSIWTGPPYEQYF,TGTGCCAGCAGCATATGGACAGGACCTCCCTACGAGCAGTACTTC
TRBV10-3,TRBD1,TRBJ1-5,-,CASSTGGTGDSNQPQHF,TGTGCCAGCAGTACAGGGGGGACAGGGGATAGCAATCAGCCCCAGCATTTT
TRBV10-3,-,TRBJ2-5,many,CAISKGQGETQYF,TGTGCCATCAGTAAAGGCCAGGGAGAGACCCAGTACTTC
TRBV10-3,TRBD2,TRBJ2-3,-,CAISGTSGGTDTQYF,TGTGCCATCAGTGGGACTAGCGGGGGCACAGATACGCAGTATTTT
TRBV20-1,-,TRBJ1-1,many,CSAPTENTEAFF,TGCAGTGCCCCGACTGAGAACACTGAAGCTTTCTTT
TRBV5-1,TRBD2,TRBJ2-2,few,CASSLEGTRSGELFF,TGCGCCAGCAGCTTGGAAGGGACTAGGTCCGGGGAGCTGTTTTTT
TRBV29-1,TRBD2,TRBJ2-5,-,CSVRAGGQETQYF,TGCAGCGTCCGGGCGGGGGGGCAAGAGACCCAGTACTTC
TRBV20-1,-,TRBJ1-1,few,CSARRAAEAFF,TGCAGTGCTAGGAGGGCAGCTGAAGCTTTCTTT
TRBV15,-,TRBJ2-7,many,CAAAEGRSYEQYF,TGTGCTGCGGCGGAGGGCCGCTCCTACGAGCAGTACTTC
TRBV9,-,TRBJ2-5,many,CASSVEAGAGQETQYF,TGTGCCAGCAGCGTAGAAGCGGGCGCGGGGCAAGAGACCCAGTACTTC
TRBV25-1,-,TRBJ1-2,-,CAGSETGYGYTF,TGTGCCGGCAGTGAAACAGGCTATGGCTACACCTTC
TRBV5-6,-,TRBJ2-7,few,CASSFGPLDNEQYF,TGTGCCAGCAGCTTCGGGCCGCTAGACAACGAGCAGTACTTC